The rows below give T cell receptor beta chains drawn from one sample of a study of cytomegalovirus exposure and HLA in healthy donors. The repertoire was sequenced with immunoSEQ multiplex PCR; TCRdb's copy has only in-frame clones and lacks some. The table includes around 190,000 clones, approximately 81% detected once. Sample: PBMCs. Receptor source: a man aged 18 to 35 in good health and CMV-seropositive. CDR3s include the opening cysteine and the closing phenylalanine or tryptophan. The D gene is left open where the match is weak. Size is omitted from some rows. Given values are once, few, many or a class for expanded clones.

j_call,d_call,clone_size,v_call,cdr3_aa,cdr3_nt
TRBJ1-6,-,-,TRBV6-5,CASSLRDTLSSPLHF,TGTGCCAGCAGTCTCCGGGACACCCTTAGTTCACCCCTCCACTTT
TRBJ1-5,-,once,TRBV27,CASSHRGNQPQHF,TGTGCCAGCAGTCACAGAGGCAATCAGCCCCAGCATTTT
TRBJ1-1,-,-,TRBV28,CASSFLRPTEAFF,TGTGCCAGCAGTTTTCTCAGGCCCACTGAAGCTTTCTTT
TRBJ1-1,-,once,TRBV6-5,CASSGGAGKNTEAFF,TGTGCCAGCAGCGGAGGGGCGGGTAAGAACACTGAAGCTTTCTTT
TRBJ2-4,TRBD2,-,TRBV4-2,CASSHTPGTTLAKNIQYF,TGTGCCAGCAGCCACACTCCCGGGACTACCCTAGCCAAAAACATTCAGTACTTC
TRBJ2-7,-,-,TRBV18,CASSPRNSTNEQYF,TGTGCCAGCTCACCAAGGAATAGCACCAACGAGCAGTACTTC
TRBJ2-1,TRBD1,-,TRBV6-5,CASSLRDRANEQFF,TGTGCCAGCAGCTTACGGGACAGGGCCAATGAGCAGTTCTTC
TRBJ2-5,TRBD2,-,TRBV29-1,CSVKLAGDPTQYF,TGCAGCGTGAAACTAGCGGGAGACCCGACCCAGTACTTC
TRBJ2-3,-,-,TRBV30,CAWRSDLSSTDTQYF,TGTGCCTGGAGAAGTGACTTATCTAGCACAGATACGCAGTATTTT
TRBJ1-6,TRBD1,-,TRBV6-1,CASSEAGTVINSPLHF,TGTGCCAGCAGTGAAGCCGGGACAGTAATTAATTCACCCCTCCACTTT
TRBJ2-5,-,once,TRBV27,CATRLLGAQETQYF,TGTGCCACGCGCCTTTTGGGGGCCCAAGAGACCCAGTACTTC
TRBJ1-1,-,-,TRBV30,CAWSPNGGARAIYTEAFF,TGTGCCTGGAGCCCCAACGGGGGGGCCCGAGCTATTTACACTGAAGCTTTCTTT
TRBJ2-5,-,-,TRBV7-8,CASSRGPKETQYF,TGTGCCAGCTCGCGGGGGCCCAAAGAGACCCAGTACTTC
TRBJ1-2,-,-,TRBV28,CASSPPRGAPDYGYTF,TGTGCCAGCAGTCCCCCCCGGGGGGCGCCTGACTATGGCTACACCTTC
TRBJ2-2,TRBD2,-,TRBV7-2,CASSSLAGGPGTGELFF,TGTGCCAGCAGCTCGTTAGCGGGGGGGCCGGGAACCGGGGAGCTGTTTTTT
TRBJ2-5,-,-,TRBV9,CASSVRGGVSQETQYF,TGTGCCAGCAGCGTAAGGGGCGGGGTGAGCCAAGAGACCCAGTACTTC
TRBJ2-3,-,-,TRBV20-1,CSALRGDTQYF,TGCAGTGCTTTGAGGGGGGATACGCAGTATTTT
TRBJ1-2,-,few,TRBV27,CASSYGLGDGYTF,TGTGCCAGCAGCTACGGACTTGGAGATGGCTACACCTTC
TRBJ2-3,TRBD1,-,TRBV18,CASSPRTGPPDTQYF,TGTGCCAGCTCACCGAGGACAGGGCCCCCAGATACGCAGTATTTT
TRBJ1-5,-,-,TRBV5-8,CASSRQGSGQPQHF,TGTGCCAGCAGCCGGCAGGGCTCCGGGCAGCCCCAGCATTTT
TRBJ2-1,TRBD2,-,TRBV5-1,CASSQGLAGDNEQFF,TGCGCCAGCAGCCAGGGACTAGCGGGGGACAATGAGCAGTTCTTC
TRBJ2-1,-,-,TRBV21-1,CASRDGAVINNEQFF,TGTGCCAGCCGAGATGGAGCGGTGATAAACAATGAGCAGTTCTTC
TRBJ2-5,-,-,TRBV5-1,CASSLKGWQETQYF,TGCGCCAGCAGCTTGAAGGGGTGGCAAGAGACCCAGTACTTC
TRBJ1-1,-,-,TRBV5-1,CASSWSGGANTEAFF,TGCGCCAGCAGCTGGAGTGGGGGGGCGAACACTGAAGCTTTCTTT
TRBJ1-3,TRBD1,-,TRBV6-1,CASKEDRGSGNTIYF,TGTGCCAGCAAGGAGGACAGGGGCTCTGGAAACACCATATATTTT
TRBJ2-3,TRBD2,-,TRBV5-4,CASSLRRGGLDTQYF,TGTGCCAGCAGCTTGAGGCGGGGGGGATTGGATACGCAGTATTTT
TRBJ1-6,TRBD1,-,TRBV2,CASSEKGALSPLHF,TGTGCCAGCAGTGAAAAGGGGGCGCTTTCACCCCTCCACTTT
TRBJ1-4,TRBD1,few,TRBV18,CASSPFHPLGGSNEKLFF,TGTGCCAGCTCACCATTCCATCCCTTAGGGGGCTCTAATGAAAAACTGTTTTTT
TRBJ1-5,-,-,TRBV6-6,CASSLGREGNQPQHF,TGTGCCAGCAGTCTCGGAAGGGAGGGCAATCAGCCCCAGCATTTT
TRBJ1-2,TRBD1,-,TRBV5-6,CASRFTTGLDYGYTF,TGTGCCAGCAGGTTTACGACAGGGTTAGACTATGGCTACACCTTC
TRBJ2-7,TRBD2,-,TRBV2,CASTVTSGRYEQYF,TGTGCCAGCACCGTGACTAGCGGGAGGTACGAGCAGTACTTC
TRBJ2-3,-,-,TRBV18,CASSPPARRTDTQYF,TGTGCCAGCTCCCCCCCCGCCAGGCGCACAGATACGCAGTATTTT
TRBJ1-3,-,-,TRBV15,CATSRDRMGPGNTIYF,TGTGCCACCAGCAGAGATCGCATGGGGCCTGGAAACACCATATATTTT
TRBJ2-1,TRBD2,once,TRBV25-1,CASTTGEGSNEQFF,TGTGCCAGCACTACGGGGGAGGGTAGCAATGAGCAGTTCTTC
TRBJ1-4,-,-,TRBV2,CASSTAGTNEKLFF,TGTGCCAGCAGTACGGCAGGAACTAATGAAAAACTGTTTTTT
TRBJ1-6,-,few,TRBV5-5,CASSYQRVRSPLHF,TGTGCCAGCAGCTATCAGCGGGTTAGGTCACCCCTCCACTTT
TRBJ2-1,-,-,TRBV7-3,CASSTSGSYNEQFF,TGTGCCAGCAGCACGTCGGGGTCCTACAATGAGCAGTTCTTC
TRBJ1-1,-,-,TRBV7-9,CASSFGEGTEAFF,TGTGCCAGCAGCTTCGGGGAGGGGACTGAAGCTTTCTTT
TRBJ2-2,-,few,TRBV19,CASSSWSANTGELFF,TGTGCCAGTAGCTCCTGGTCAGCGAACACCGGGGAGCTGTTTTTT
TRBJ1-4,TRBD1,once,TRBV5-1,CASSLGTGGMGQHEKLFF,TGCGCCAGCAGCTTGGGGACAGGGGGCATGGGTCAGCATGAAAAACTGTTTTTT
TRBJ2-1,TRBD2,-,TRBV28,CASSPGGLAGGEQFF,TGTGCCAGCAGTCCAGGGGGCCTAGCGGGAGGGGAACAGTTCTTC
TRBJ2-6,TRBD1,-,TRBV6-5,CASSYTGGSGANVLTF,TGTGCCAGCAGTTACACAGGGGGCTCTGGGGCCAACGTCCTGACTTTC
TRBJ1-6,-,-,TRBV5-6,CASSSDTDNSPLHF,TGTGCCAGCAGCTCCGACACAGATAATTCACCCCTCCACTTT
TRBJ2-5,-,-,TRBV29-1,CSVRDTSQETQYF,TGCAGCGTTAGGGACACTAGCCAAGAGACCCAGTACTTC
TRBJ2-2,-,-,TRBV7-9,CASSRLGLGTGELFF,TGTGCCAGCAGCCGACTCGGACTCGGCACCGGGGAGCTGTTTTTT
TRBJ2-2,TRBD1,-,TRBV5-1,CASSLAWTGTGELFF,TGCGCCAGCAGCTTGGCCTGGACAGGAACCGGGGAGCTGTTTTTT
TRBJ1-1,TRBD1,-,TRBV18,CASSPGQGGTEAFF,TGTGCCAGCTCACCTGGACAGGGGGGGACTGAAGCTTTCTTT